A single sample gave rise to the 16 T cell receptor beta chains below, sequenced in a study of long-term antiretroviral therapy in people with HIV. The assay used was immunoSEQ (version v3.0), run at survey level. The assay was immunoSEQ multiplex PCR, and TCRdb's table has in-frame clones only and misses some. Of approximately 30,000 clones listed, 70% to 80% are singletons. This specimen consisted of unsorted PBMCs, obtained 1.9 years after starting antiretroviral therapy. The source is a young man with HIV.

The V call is TRBV6-4, the J call TRBJ2-1; 8 bases match TRBD2. The V segment lost 3 bases and the J segment 8 bases; nucleotides outside the gene matches: 12. The CDR3 runs 16 residues. Per germline, CDR1 MRHNA and CDR2 SNTAGT. Here the CDR3 reads CASSETPGLVVHEQFF. The DNA of the CDR3 is TGTGCCAGCAGTGAGACGCCGGGACTAGTCGTTCATGAGCAGTTCTTC.

V usage is TRBV4-2 and J usage is TRBJ1-5, with TRBD1 matching 8 bases. The junction had 5 bases not matched to a gene; V was cut back by 2 bases and J by 5 bases. The CDR3 consists of 15 residues. CDR1 is LGHNA, CDR2 YNFKEQ, per germline. The CDR3 sequence: CASSQRGQVDQPQHF. In nucleotides, the CDR3 is TGTGCCAGCAGCCAAAGGGGACAGGTAGATCAGCCCCAGCATTTT.

This sequence joins TRBV13 and TRBJ2-4; D call uncertain. The CDR3 length is 14 residues. Per germline, CDR1 PRHDT and CDR2 FYEKMQ (reference sequence). The V end lost 2 bases, the J end lost 0 bases, and 5 bases lay between the germline ends. CDR3 sequence: CASSLRLAKNIQYF. CDR3 DNA: TGTGCCAGCAGCTTACGCTTAGCCAAAAACATTCAGTACTTC.

The chain couples TRBV7-3 to TRBJ2-2; the D gene is possibly TRBD1 (6 bases). Germline values: CDR1 SGHTA, CDR2 FQGTGA. Trimming took 2 bases from V and 6 from J, leaving 10 bases between them. CDR3 length: 14 amino acids. The CDR3 is CASSLSGASGELFF. CDR3 in DNA: TGTGCCAGCAGCTTATCAGGGGCATCCGGGGAGCTGTTTTTT.

The chain uses TRBV7-9 and TRBJ1-5, with D uncertain. The germline gives CDR1 SEHNR, CDR2 FQNEAQ (reference sequence). V was clipped by 3 bases and J by 4 bases, with 13 bases between them. CDR3 size: 15 residues. The CDR3 nucleotides are TGTGCCAGCAGCTTTGGGGAGACTGTGAATCAGCCCCAGCATTTT. Its protein product is CASSFGETVNQPQHF.

The chain joins TRBV19 to TRBJ1-6, with D tentatively TRBD1 (5 bases). This CDR3 region has 15 residues. The germline gives CDR1 LNHDA, CDR2 SQIVND (reference sequence). V lost 3 bases and J 7 bases, leaving 13 bases between the germline ends. CDR3 nucleotides: TGTGCCAGTAGTATGGGGACTTTCCCCAATTCACCCCTCCACTTT. The encoded protein is CASSMGTFPNSPLHF.

The chain is built from TRBV9 and TRBJ2-1; D possibly corresponds to TRBD1 (5 bases). The length of the CDR3 is 15 residues. The V and J ends lost 0 bases and 7 bases respectively, with 14 bases between them. Germline CDR1 SGDLS, CDR2 YYNGEE. Here the CDR3 reads CASSVGVGPNNEQFF. DNA for the CDR3: TGTGCCAGCAGCGTAGGTGTGGGGCCGAATAATGAGCAGTTCTTC.

The V gene is TRBV27, the J gene TRBJ1-5; a weak D match, TRBD1 (5 bases). The CDR3 is made up of 14 amino acids. Germline CDR1 is MNHEY and CDR2 is SMNVEV (reference sequence). The V and J ends lost 8 bases and 1 base respectively, with 12 bases between them. CDR3 in DNA: TGTGCCAGCTCCGGAGGGGAAAGCAATCAGCCCCAGCATTTT. Protein: CASSGGESNQPQHF.

This clone was seen a handful of times. The chain joins TRBV25-1 to TRBJ2-5, with 9 bases identical to TRBD2. V dropped 3 bases and J dropped 5; count of bases not matched to a gene: 7. CDR3 length: 15 amino acids. Germline-derived CDR1 and CDR2 are MGHDK and SYGVNS. The CDR3 sequence is CASSDGGGAPETQYF. CDR3 in DNA: TGTGCCAGCAGTGATGGCGGGGGGGCCCCCGAGACCCAGTACTTC.

The genes are TRBV19 and TRBJ1-2, with 9 bases fitting TRBD1. The V gene end was trimmed by 8 bases and the J gene end by 5 bases; junction bases not matched to a gene: 12. The germline CDR1 and CDR2 sequences are LNHDA and SQIVND (reference sequence). The CDR3 runs 15 residues. The CDR3: CASGANRGPGYGYTF. As DNA, the CDR3 is TGTGCCAGTGGTGCAAACAGGGGGCCCGGTTATGGCTACACCTTC.

This sequence joins TRBV28 and TRBJ1-3; D may be TRBD1 (6 bases). The germline V gene encodes CDR1 MDHEN and CDR2 SYDVKM. V lost 8 bases and J 3 bases, leaving 17 bases between the germline ends. The CDR3 consists of 15 residues. CDR3 sequence: CASHGRGAGGNTIYF. DNA of the CDR3: TGTGCCAGCCATGGGCGGGGGGCTGGTGGAAACACCATATATTTT.

The chain is built from TRBV28 and TRBJ2-2; 11 bases fit TRBD2. The CDR3 length is 20 residues. V shed 6 bases, J shed 5 bases, and the junction held 20 bases outside the gene matches. Germline CDR1 reads MDHEN; CDR2 reads SYDVKM. The CDR3 reads CASSLLRGLADHLRTGELFF. CDR3 DNA sequence: TGTGCCAGCAGCCTACTCAGGGGACTAGCGGACCATTTGAGGACCGGGGAGCTGTTTTTT.

The chain links TRBV30 to TRBJ1-2; the match to TRBD1 covers 8 bases. Germline lookup yields CDR1 GTSNPN and CDR2 SVGIG (reference sequence). The CDR3 length is 13 residues. With 4 bases clipped from V and 8 bases from J, the junction kept 9 bases outside the gene matches. The CDR3 reads CAWTPDRGGGYTF. The CDR3 DNA reads as TGTGCCTGGACTCCCGACAGGGGTGGGGGCTACACCTTC. Combining the CDR3 with reference TRBV30 and TRBJ1-2 gives the whole variable domain SQTIHQWPATLVQPVGSPLSLECTVEGTSNPNLYWYRQAAGRGLQLLFYSVGIGQISSEVPQNLSASRPQDRQFILSSKKLLLSDSGFYLCAWTPDRGGGYTFGSGTRLTVV.

The chain carries TRBV6-6 and TRBJ1-4; D uncertain. Per the germline V gene, CDR1 is MNHNY and CDR2 is SVGAGI (reference sequence). Trimming left V 7 bases short and J 5 bases short, with 11 bases between. This CDR3 has 13 amino acids. CDR3: CASNPGENEKLFF. The CDR3 DNA follows: TGTGCCAGCAACCCCGGGGAGAATGAAAAACTGTTTTTT.

The chain is built from TRBV2 and TRBJ1-1; maybe TRBD1 (5 bases). Between the trimmed V and J ends, which lost 3 bases and 5 bases, there was a span of 10 bases. This CDR3 has 13 residues. Germline CDR1 reads SNHLY; CDR2 reads FYNNEI. The CDR3 DNA reads as TGTGCCAGCAGTGAGGGGCCAGTGACTGAAGCTTTCTTT. Protein: CASSEGPVTEAFF.

The rearrangement links TRBV6-1 to TRBJ2-7; D unclear. Germline V CDR1 and CDR2: MNHNS, SASEGT. The CDR3 is 13 amino acids. Trimming removed 5 bases from V and 3 bases from J, with 11 bases in between. CDR3 residues: CASSFLDLYEQYV. The CDR3 bases are TGTGCCAGCAGTTTCCTTGACCTCTACGAGCAGTACGTC.